A selection of T cell receptor beta chains follows, all from one sample in a study of identical twins. TCRdb called the 5' RACE reads again in MiXCR, with one record for every CDR3 protein. The sample holds 400,000 to 550,000 distinct CDR3 sequences, about 20% seen once. In addition, the sample was reused for a study of T cells expressing NK-cell markers.

Sequencing input: CD4+ T cells sorted from blood. Receptor source: a woman younger than 30 in good health. CDR3s include the opening cysteine and the closing phenylalanine or tryptophan. Fields, in order: J gene, V gene, D gene, clone size, CDR3 DNA, CDR3 protein. The D gene is left open where the match is weak. The listing skips clone size in some rows; elsewhere it reads once, few, many or a size class.

j_call: TRBJ2-2; v_call: TRBV6-1; d_call: NA; clone_size: NA; cdr3_nt: TGTGCCAGCTCTCTGGGGGGCGTCGCCGGGGAGCTGTTTTTT; cdr3_aa: CASSLGGVAGELFF
j_call: TRBJ2-2; v_call: TRBV9; d_call: NA; clone_size: NA; cdr3_nt: TGTGCCAGCAGCGTAGTAGGGGCCACCGGGGAGCTGTTTTTT; cdr3_aa: CASSVVGATGELFF
j_call: TRBJ2-1; v_call: TRBV4-3; d_call: TRBD2; clone_size: once; cdr3_nt: TGCGCCAGCAGCCCCTCACTAGCGCGGACCTACAATGAGCAGTTCTTC; cdr3_aa: CASSPSLARTYNEQFF
j_call: TRBJ2-6; v_call: TRBV12-3/TRBV12-4; d_call: NA; clone_size: few; cdr3_nt: TGTGCCAGCAGCCCCGGGTTAACTTTCTCTGGGGCCAACGTCCTGACTTTC; cdr3_aa: CASSPGLTFSGANVLTF
j_call: TRBJ2-5; v_call: TRBV14; d_call: NA; clone_size: NA; cdr3_nt: TGTGCCAGCAGCATTGGACTGGGGGAGACCCAGTACTTC; cdr3_aa: CASSIGLGETQYF
j_call: TRBJ2-1; v_call: TRBV6-5; d_call: NA; clone_size: few; cdr3_nt: TGTGCCAGCAGTTATTCACCCGGGGTATCTGATGAGCAGTTCTTC; cdr3_aa: CASSYSPGVSDEQFF
j_call: TRBJ1-1; v_call: TRBV29-1; d_call: NA; clone_size: few; cdr3_nt: TGCAGCGTTGGGGCAGGGAAGAACACTGAAGCTTTCTTT; cdr3_aa: CSVGAGKNTEAFF
j_call: TRBJ2-1; v_call: TRBV5-6; d_call: TRBD2; clone_size: NA; cdr3_nt: TGTGCCAGCAGCTTGGAGAATCGACTAGCGGGGGGGCCCTCCAATGAGCAGTTCTTC; cdr3_aa: CASSLENRLAGGPSNEQFF
j_call: TRBJ2-5; v_call: TRBV10-2; d_call: NA; clone_size: NA; cdr3_nt: TGCGCCAGCAGTGAAGGAAAGACCCAGTACTTC; cdr3_aa: CASSEGKTQYF
j_call: TRBJ2-1; v_call: TRBV18; d_call: TRBD2; clone_size: NA; cdr3_nt: TGTGCCAGCTCAATCCGGACTAGCGGGGGGATGAATGAGCAGTTCTTC; cdr3_aa: CASSIRTSGGMNEQFF
j_call: TRBJ2-3; v_call: TRBV12-3/TRBV12-4; d_call: NA; clone_size: NA; cdr3_nt: TGTGCCAGCAGTTTCCCCTACGATACGCAGTATTTT; cdr3_aa: CASSFPYDTQYF
j_call: TRBJ2-2; v_call: TRBV10-3; d_call: NA; clone_size: NA; cdr3_nt: TGTGCCATCAGTGAACGGATCCCTGCGAACACCGGGGAGCTGTTTTTT; cdr3_aa: CAISERIPANTGELFF
j_call: TRBJ1-1; v_call: TRBV12-3/TRBV12-4; d_call: NA; clone_size: many; cdr3_nt: TGTGCCACGCGGGCCAGAATACAACCTTTCTTT; cdr3_aa: CATRARIQPFF
j_call: TRBJ1-6; v_call: TRBV6-2/TRBV6-3; d_call: TRBD1; clone_size: many; cdr3_nt: TGTGCCAGCCTGACCGCGGACAGGGTCGGTTCACCCCTCCACTTT; cdr3_aa: CASLTADRVGSPLHF
j_call: TRBJ2-3; v_call: TRBV5-6; d_call: NA; clone_size: NA; cdr3_nt: TGTGCCAGCAGCTTGACAGGGAGTAGCACAGATACGCAGTATTTT; cdr3_aa: CASSLTGSSTDTQYF
j_call: TRBJ2-1; v_call: TRBV6-6; d_call: NA; clone_size: few; cdr3_nt: TGTGCCAGCAGGACCGTTGGTGAGCAGTTCTTC; cdr3_aa: CASRTVGEQFF
j_call: TRBJ1-2; v_call: TRBV4-1; d_call: NA; clone_size: few; cdr3_nt: TGCGCCAGCAGCCATTACATTGTTCTCAACGTTCGGACCCGTGAATCCTATGGCTACACCTTC; cdr3_aa: CASSHYIVLNVRTRESYGYTF
j_call: TRBJ1-2; v_call: TRBV6-6; d_call: NA; clone_size: few; cdr3_nt: TGTGCCAGCAGAAACAGTTATGGCTACACCTTC; cdr3_aa: CASRNSYGYTF
j_call: TRBJ2-5; v_call: TRBV20-1; d_call: TRBD2; clone_size: NA; cdr3_nt: TGCAGTGCTAACCGGGCTAGCGGGAGACTTGAGACCCAGTACTTC; cdr3_aa: CSANRASGRLETQYF
j_call: TRBJ2-7; v_call: TRBV5-1; d_call: TRBD2; clone_size: NA; cdr3_nt: TGCGCCAGCAGCCGCCGGGGGGGGGAGCAGGCCTACGAGCAGTACTTC; cdr3_aa: CASSRRGGEQAYEQYF
j_call: TRBJ1-1; v_call: TRBV20-1; d_call: NA; clone_size: NA; cdr3_nt: TGCAGTGCTAGAAGTTTCAAGGAAGCTTTCTTT; cdr3_aa: CSARSFKEAFF
j_call: TRBJ2-7; v_call: TRBV7-8; d_call: NA; clone_size: medium-sized; cdr3_nt: TGTGCCAGCAGCTCACTGAGTGGTGCGCTTTGGCAGTACTTC; cdr3_aa: CASSSLSGALWQYF
j_call: TRBJ2-1; v_call: TRBV2; d_call: NA; clone_size: NA; cdr3_nt: TGTGCCAGCAGTGGGGCGGCCCGGGGAGAGCAGTTCTTC; cdr3_aa: CASSGAARGEQFF
j_call: TRBJ1-6; v_call: TRBV9; d_call: TRBD1; clone_size: many; cdr3_nt: TGTGCCAGCAGCCTCCAGGGGACAGGGCTTTCACCCCTCCACTTT; cdr3_aa: CASSLQGTGLSPLHF
j_call: TRBJ1-2; v_call: TRBV6-5; d_call: TRBD1; clone_size: few; cdr3_nt: TGTGCCAGCAGTTCGGGGACAGGGTACCTTGGCTACACCTTC; cdr3_aa: CASSSGTGYLGYTF
j_call: TRBJ1-2; v_call: TRBV30; d_call: TRBD1; clone_size: NA; cdr3_nt: TGTGCCTGCAAAAACCGGGACAGCTACTATGGCTACACCTTC; cdr3_aa: CACKNRDSYYGYTF
j_call: TRBJ2-3; v_call: TRBV10-2; d_call: NA; clone_size: NA; cdr3_nt: TGCGCCAGCAAATGGGGGGCCCCCACAGATACGCAGTATTTT; cdr3_aa: CASKWGAPTDTQYF
j_call: TRBJ2-2; v_call: TRBV12-3/TRBV12-4; d_call: NA; clone_size: few; cdr3_nt: TGTGCCAGCAGCTCTGACACCGCGAACACCGGGGAGCTGTTTTTT; cdr3_aa: CASSSDTANTGELFF
j_call: TRBJ1-5; v_call: TRBV10-3; d_call: NA; clone_size: many; cdr3_nt: TGTGCCATTAAACACAGCGATAGCAATCAGCCCCAGCATTTT; cdr3_aa: CAIKHSDSNQPQHF
j_call: TRBJ2-2; v_call: TRBV12-3/TRBV12-4; d_call: NA; clone_size: NA; cdr3_nt: TGTGCCAGCAGTTTAGGAACCCGCGTCGACACCGGGGAGCTGTTTTTT; cdr3_aa: CASSLGTRVDTGELFF
j_call: TRBJ2-3; v_call: TRBV5-1; d_call: NA; clone_size: few; cdr3_nt: TGCGCCAGCAAGAGGGGGGATGGAGAGGATACGCAGTATTTT; cdr3_aa: CASKRGDGEDTQYF
j_call: TRBJ2-7; v_call: TRBV4-3; d_call: NA; clone_size: once; cdr3_nt: TGCGCCAGCAGCCAAGATACCGGGTTAACCTACGAGCAGTACTTC; cdr3_aa: CASSQDTGLTYEQYF
j_call: TRBJ2-7; v_call: TRBV15; d_call: NA; clone_size: NA; cdr3_nt: TGTGCCACCAGCAGAGCCGGGACCCCAACCTACGAGCAGTACTTC; cdr3_aa: CATSRAGTPTYEQYF
j_call: TRBJ1-1; v_call: TRBV7-9; d_call: NA; clone_size: NA; cdr3_nt: TGTGCCAGCAGCCCGCATGGAGCCGCCGGGAACACTGAAGCTTTCTTT; cdr3_aa: CASSPHGAAGNTEAFF
j_call: TRBJ1-2; v_call: TRBV6-5; d_call: NA; clone_size: few; cdr3_nt: TGTGCCAGCAGTTACCGCGGCTATGGCTACACCTTC; cdr3_aa: CASSYRGYGYTF
j_call: TRBJ1-6; v_call: TRBV6-1; d_call: TRBD1; clone_size: many; cdr3_nt: TGTGCCAGCAGTCCCGGGGACAGGTCAACCCTCCACTTT; cdr3_aa: CASSPGDRSTLHF
j_call: TRBJ2-1; v_call: TRBV6-1; d_call: TRBD2; clone_size: NA; cdr3_nt: TGTGCCAGCGACTCCAGAGGGGCGGGAGGAGGTGGCAATGAGCAGTTCTTC; cdr3_aa: CASDSRGAGGGGNEQFF
j_call: TRBJ2-7; v_call: TRBV10-3; d_call: NA; clone_size: NA; cdr3_nt: TGTGCCATGGCCTCCGGGGCCGAGCAGTACTTC; cdr3_aa: CAMASGAEQYF
j_call: TRBJ1-3; v_call: TRBV20-1; d_call: TRBD1; clone_size: NA; cdr3_nt: TGCAGTGCTTCCCACAGGGGATCTGGAAACACCATATATTTT; cdr3_aa: CSASHRGSGNTIYF
j_call: TRBJ2-4; v_call: TRBV11-1; d_call: TRBD2; clone_size: NA; cdr3_nt: TGTGCCAGCAGTTCCCTGACGGGAGGGTCCACCCTAGGCAAAAACATTCAGTACTTC; cdr3_aa: CASSSLTGGSTLGKNIQYF
j_call: TRBJ2-1; v_call: TRBV20-1; d_call: TRBD2; clone_size: NA; cdr3_nt: TGCAGTGCTATCAGCGGGAGCTCCTACAATGAGCAGTTCTTC; cdr3_aa: CSAISGSSYNEQFF
j_call: TRBJ2-1; v_call: TRBV20-1; d_call: TRBD2; clone_size: many; cdr3_nt: TGCAGTGCTAGGGCTGCTAGCGGGAGCGGTAATGAGCAGTTCTTC; cdr3_aa: CSARAASGSGNEQFF
j_call: TRBJ1-2; v_call: TRBV29-1; d_call: NA; clone_size: few; cdr3_nt: TGCAGCGTGTTAATCCCGTCCCGAGACTATGGCTACACCTTC; cdr3_aa: CSVLIPSRDYGYTF
j_call: TRBJ1-5; v_call: TRBV20-1; d_call: NA; clone_size: NA; cdr3_nt: TGCAGTGCTATTGACGGCACGGGACAGCCCCAGCATTTT; cdr3_aa: CSAIDGTGQPQHF
j_call: TRBJ2-2; v_call: TRBV10-3; d_call: NA; clone_size: few; cdr3_nt: TGTGCCATCAGATCGGCGCCGCGAGACACCGGGGAGCTGTTTTTT; cdr3_aa: CAIRSAPRDTGELFF
j_call: TRBJ2-1; v_call: TRBV4-3; d_call: TRBD2; clone_size: NA; cdr3_nt: TGCGCCAGCAGCCAAGCATCAAGCGGGAGGGCCGAGGATGAGCAGTTCTTC; cdr3_aa: CASSQASSGRAEDEQFF
j_call: TRBJ2-5; v_call: TRBV9; d_call: NA; clone_size: NA; cdr3_nt: TGTGCCAGCAGCGTAAGAACAGCAGAGACCCAGTACTTC; cdr3_aa: CASSVRTAETQYF
j_call: TRBJ2-3; v_call: TRBV27; d_call: NA; clone_size: NA; cdr3_nt: TGTGCCAGCAGTTTATATATCCCGACAGATACGCAGTATTTT; cdr3_aa: CASSLYIPTDTQYF
j_call: TRBJ2-3; v_call: TRBV5-1; d_call: NA; clone_size: NA; cdr3_nt: TGCGCCAGCAGCTCAAGCGGACTGAGCACAGATACGCAGTATTTT; cdr3_aa: CASSSSGLSTDTQYF
j_call: TRBJ2-7; v_call: TRBV6-5; d_call: NA; clone_size: NA; cdr3_nt: TGTGCCAGCAGTTATAGGGTTGGATACGAGCAGTACTTC; cdr3_aa: CASSYRVGYEQYF
j_call: TRBJ2-1; v_call: TRBV12-3/TRBV12-4; d_call: NA; clone_size: many; cdr3_nt: TGTGCCAGCAGCGACCACGGCGGGACAGTCAATGAGCAGTTCTTC; cdr3_aa: CASSDHGGTVNEQFF
j_call: TRBJ2-3; v_call: TRBV7-2; d_call: TRBD2; clone_size: NA; cdr3_nt: TGTGCCAGCAGCCGCCTTGGAGCGGGATCAGATACGCAGTATTTT; cdr3_aa: CASSRLGAGSDTQYF
j_call: TRBJ1-1; v_call: TRBV7-9; d_call: TRBD1; clone_size: NA; cdr3_nt: TGTGCCAGCAGCTCAAAGGACAGGCACACTGAAGCTTTCTTT; cdr3_aa: CASSSKDRHTEAFF